This T cell receptor beta chain is from a study of Tregs in tolerant kidney transplant recipients. Germline V CDR1 and CDR2: SGHNT, YENEEA. CDR3 length: 16 residues. With 1 base clipped from V and 5 bases from J, the junction kept 6 bases outside the gene matches. Using immunoSEQ multiplex PCR, the repertoire was profiled, and TCRdb retains in-frame clones only, with some absent. Among 240,000 or so clones listed, around 82% were seen once. This clone was counted many times. The TCR originated in a human donor in good health. Sequencing was carried out using CD4+ T cells from blood. The rearrangement uses TRBV11-3 and TRBJ2-7, with 12 bases matching TRBD1. CDR3 amino acids: CASSLGTGTGGHEQYF. The CDR3 DNA is TGTGCCAGCAGCTTAGGGACCGGGACAGGGGGCCACGAGCAGTACTTC.